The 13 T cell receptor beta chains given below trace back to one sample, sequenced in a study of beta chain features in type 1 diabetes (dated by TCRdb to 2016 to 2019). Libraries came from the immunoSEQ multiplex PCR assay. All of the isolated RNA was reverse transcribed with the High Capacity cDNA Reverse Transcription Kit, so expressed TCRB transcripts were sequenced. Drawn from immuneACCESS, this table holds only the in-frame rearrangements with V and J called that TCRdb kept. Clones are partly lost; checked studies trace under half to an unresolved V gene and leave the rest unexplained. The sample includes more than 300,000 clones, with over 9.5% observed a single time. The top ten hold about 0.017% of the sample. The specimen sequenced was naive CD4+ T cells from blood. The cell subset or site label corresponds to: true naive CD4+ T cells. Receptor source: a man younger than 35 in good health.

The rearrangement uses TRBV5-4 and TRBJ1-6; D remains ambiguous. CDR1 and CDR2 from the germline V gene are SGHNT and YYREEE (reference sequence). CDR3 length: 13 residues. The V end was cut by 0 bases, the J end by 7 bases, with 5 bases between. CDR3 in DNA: TGTGCCAGCAGCTTGGGCGGGAATTCACCCCTCCACTTT. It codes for CASSLGGNSPLHF. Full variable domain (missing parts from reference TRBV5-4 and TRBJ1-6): ETGVTQSPTHLIKTRGQQVTLRCSSQSGHNTVSWYQQALGQGPQFIFQYYREEENGRGNFPPRFSGLQFPNYSSELNVNALELDDSALYLCASSLGGNSPLHFGNGTRLTVT.

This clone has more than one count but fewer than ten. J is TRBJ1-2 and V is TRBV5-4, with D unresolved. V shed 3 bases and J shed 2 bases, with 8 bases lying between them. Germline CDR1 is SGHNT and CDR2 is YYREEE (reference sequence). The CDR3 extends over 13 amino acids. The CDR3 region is CASSSTVNYGYTF. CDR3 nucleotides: TGTGCCAGCAGCTCCACAGTAAACTATGGCTACACCTTC.

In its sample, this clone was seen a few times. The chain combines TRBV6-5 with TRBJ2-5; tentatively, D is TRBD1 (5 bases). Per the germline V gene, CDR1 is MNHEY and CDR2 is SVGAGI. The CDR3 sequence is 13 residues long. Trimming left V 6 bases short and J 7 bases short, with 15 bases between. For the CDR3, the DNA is TGTGCCAGCAGGAGCAGGGCCAGGCGGACCCAGTACTTC. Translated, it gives CASRSRARRTQYF.

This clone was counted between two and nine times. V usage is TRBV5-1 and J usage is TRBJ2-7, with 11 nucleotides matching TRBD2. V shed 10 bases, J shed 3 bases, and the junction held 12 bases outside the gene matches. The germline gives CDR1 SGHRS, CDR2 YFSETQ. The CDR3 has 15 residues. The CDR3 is CAASKGTSGGYEQYF. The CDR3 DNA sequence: TGCGCCGCGAGCAAAGGGACTAGCGGAGGCTACGAGCAGTACTTC.

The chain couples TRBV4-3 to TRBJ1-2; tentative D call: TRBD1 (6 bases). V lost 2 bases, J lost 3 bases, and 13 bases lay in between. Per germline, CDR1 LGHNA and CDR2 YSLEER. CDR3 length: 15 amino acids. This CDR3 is CASSQSPGGHYGYTF. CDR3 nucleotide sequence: TGCGCCAGCAGCCAATCCCCGGGGGGCCACTATGGCTACACCTTC.

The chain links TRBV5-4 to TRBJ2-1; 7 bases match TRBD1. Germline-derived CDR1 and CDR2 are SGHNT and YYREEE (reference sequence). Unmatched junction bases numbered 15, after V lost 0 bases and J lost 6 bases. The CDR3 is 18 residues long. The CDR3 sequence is CASSLEGRWTGVFNEQFF. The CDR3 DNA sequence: TGTGCCAGCAGCTTGGAGGGTCGGTGGACAGGAGTTTTCAATGAGCAGTTCTTC.

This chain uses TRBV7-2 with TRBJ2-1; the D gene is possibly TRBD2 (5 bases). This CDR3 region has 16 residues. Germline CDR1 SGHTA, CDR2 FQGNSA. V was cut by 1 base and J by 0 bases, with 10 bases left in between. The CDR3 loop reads CASSLVAGISYNEQFF. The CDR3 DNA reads TGTGCCAGCAGCTTAGTTGCGGGCATCTCCTACAATGAGCAGTTCTTC.

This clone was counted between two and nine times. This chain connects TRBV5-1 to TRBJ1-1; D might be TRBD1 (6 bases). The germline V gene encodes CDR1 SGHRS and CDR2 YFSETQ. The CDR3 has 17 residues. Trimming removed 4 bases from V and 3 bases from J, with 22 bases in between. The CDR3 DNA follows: TGCGCCAGCAGCCCCGGCGGTCCGGGACATCGGGACACTGAAGCTTTCTTT. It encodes CASSPGGPGHRDTEAFF. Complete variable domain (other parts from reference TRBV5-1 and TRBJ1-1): KAGVTQTPRYLIKTRGQQVTLSCSPISGHRSVSWYQQTPGQGLQFLFEYFSETQRNKGNFPGRFSGRQFSNSRSEMNVSTLELGDSALYLCASSPGGPGHRDTEAFFGQGTRLTVV.

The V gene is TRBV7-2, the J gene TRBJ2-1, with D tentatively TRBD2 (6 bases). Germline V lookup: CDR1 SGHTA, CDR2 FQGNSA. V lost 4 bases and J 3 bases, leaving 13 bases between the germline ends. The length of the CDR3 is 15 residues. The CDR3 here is CASSWGLSNYNEQFF. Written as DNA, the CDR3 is TGTGCCAGCAGCTGGGGACTCTCGAACTACAATGAGCAGTTCTTC.

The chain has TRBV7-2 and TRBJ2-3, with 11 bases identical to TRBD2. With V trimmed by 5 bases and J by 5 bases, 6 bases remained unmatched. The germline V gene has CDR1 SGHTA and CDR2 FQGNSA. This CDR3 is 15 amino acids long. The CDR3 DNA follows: TGTGCCAGCAGCGTACTAGCGGGAGTAGTAGATACGCAGTATTTT. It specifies CASSVLAGVVDTQYF.

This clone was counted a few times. In nucleotides, the CDR3 is TGTGCCAGCAGCTTGCCGGGACAGGGGGCTTTCTCTGGGGCCAACGTCCTGACTTTC. Residues: CASSLPGQGAFSGANVLTF. The chain links TRBV7-8 to TRBJ2-6; 12 positions match TRBD1. There are 19 residues in the CDR3. Germline CDR1 is SGHVS and CDR2 is FQNEAQ. V lost 3 bases, J lost 0 bases, and 6 bases stayed unmatched.

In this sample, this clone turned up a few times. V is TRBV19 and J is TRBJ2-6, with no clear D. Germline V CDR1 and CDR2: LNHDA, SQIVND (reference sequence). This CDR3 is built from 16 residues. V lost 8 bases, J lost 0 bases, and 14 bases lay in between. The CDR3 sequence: CASVQANPSGANVLTF. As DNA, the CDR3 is TGTGCCAGTGTCCAAGCTAATCCCTCTGGGGCCAACGTCCTGACTTTC. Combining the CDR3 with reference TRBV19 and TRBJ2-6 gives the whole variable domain DGGITQSPKYLFRKEGQNVTLSCEQNLNHDAMYWYRQDPGQGLRLIYYSQIVNDFQKGDIAEGYSVSREKKESFPLTVTSAQKNPTAFYLCASVQANPSGANVLTFGAGSRLTVL.

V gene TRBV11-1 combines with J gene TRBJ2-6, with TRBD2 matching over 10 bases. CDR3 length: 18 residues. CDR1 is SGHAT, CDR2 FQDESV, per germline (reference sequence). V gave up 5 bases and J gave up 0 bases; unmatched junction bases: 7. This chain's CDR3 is CASSVSGGSLSGANVLTF. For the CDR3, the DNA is TGTGCCAGCAGCGTTAGCGGGGGGTCCCTCTCTGGGGCCAACGTCCTGACTTTC.